The present entry profiles one TCR beta chain with its context. Its target is not known. The sample comes from a study of vaccination effects on CD4 cells after COVID-19. At the level of the study: Two-dose vaccination with either BNT162b2 or mRNA-1273 was given to the participants.

Before sequencing took place, the ViraFEST assay used viral peptide pools to expand antigen-specific CD4+ T cells. CD4+ T cells were isolated after around 10 days of culture. Vaccinees lacked prior SARS-CoV-2 infection and tested negative for nucleocapsid antibodies. Wells of 1.5 million to 2 million PBMC each were grown with 10 IU/ml IL-2 and about 9.7 ug/ml peptides. Both day 3 and day 7 saw half the medium replaced with IL-2 medium. Repertoires were generated with immunoSEQ multiplex PCR, while TCRdb's copy carries only in-frame clones and drops some. Among 20,000 to 30,000 clones listed, 55% to 80% were seen once. Regarding the study as a whole: Clonal contraction was marked in infection- and vaccine-induced clones late after vaccination.

The CDR3 loop spans 14 amino acids. Germline CDR1 reads SQVTM; CDR2 reads ANQGSEA. V was pared by 5 bases and J by 2 bases, with 16 bases between. The material was CD4+ T cells from PBMCs cultured with SARS-CoV-2 spike peptides, obtained before COVID-19 vaccination. This receptor was identified in a human donor who received a COVID-19 vaccine. The chain combines TRBV29-1 with TRBJ2-7, with D tentatively TRBD1 (6 bases). Written as DNA, the CDR3 is TGCAGCGTTATTGGCGCGAGGGGGACCTACGAGCAGTACTTC. The encoded protein is CSVIGARGTYEQYF.